Only a few counts were recorded for the clone carrying this T cell receptor beta chain. Its antigen remains unidentified. This specimen belongs to a study of cytomegalovirus exposure and HLA in healthy donors. Study-level results: There were around 160 TCR beta chains listed as cytomegalovirus-associated.

The CDR3 has 13 residues. From germline, CDR1 is SNHLY and CDR2 FYNNEI. V was clipped by 6 bases and J by 2 bases, with 10 bases between them. Primers included in the PCR were 60 Vbeta and 13 Jbeta primers. Produced via immunoSEQ multiplex PCR; TCRdb's table is partial and in-frame only. In the table there are more than 85,000 clones, approximately 77% of which are singletons. Sequencing was performed on PBMCs. This clonotype was obtained from a male donor in good health and CMV-seropositive. The V call is TRBV2, the J call TRBJ1-1; D possibly corresponds to TRBD1 (5 bases). The CDR3 DNA follows: TGTGCCAGCAGGGGCAGGGAAAACACTGAAGCTTTCTTT. Translated: CASRGRENTEAFF.